One sample yielded the 10 T cell receptor beta chains listed below, sequenced in a study of blood T cell repertoires in COVID-19. Sequenced by immunoSEQ multiplex PCR; TCRdb stores in-frame clones only, minus some. This table has around 130,000 clones, around 89% appearing once. Sequences were obtained from peripheral blood. The receptor set was obtained from a man in his sixties or seventies with active or convalescent COVID-19.

This chain connects TRBV5-6 to TRBJ2-3, with 9 positions matching TRBD2. The CDR3 is made up of 15 amino acids. The J segment lost 1 base and the V segment lost 1 base, leaving 1 base of the junction unmatched. The germline V gene encodes CDR1 SGHDT and CDR2 YYEEEE. The CDR3 spells CASSLTSGRTDTQYF. As DNA, the CDR3 is TGTGCCAGCAGCTTGACTAGCGGGCGCACAGATACGCAGTATTTT.

The chain is built from TRBV19 and TRBJ2-5; tentative D call: TRBD1 (6 bases). Germline CDR1 reads LNHDA; CDR2 reads SQIVND (reference sequence). The CDR3 runs 14 residues. Trimming removed 4 bases at V and 2 bases at J, with 11 bases between. The CDR3 reads CASSTYGQQETQYF. The CDR3 DNA sequence: TGTGCCAGTAGTACCTACGGACAGCAAGAGACCCAGTACTTC.

V is TRBV19 and J is TRBJ2-2, with TRBD2 identical over 9 bases. V lost 3 bases, J lost 5 bases, and 7 bases stayed unmatched. Germline values: CDR1 LNHDA, CDR2 SQIVND (reference sequence). This CDR3 has 16 residues. In nucleotides, the CDR3 is TGTGCCAGTAGTATTTCCCGACTAGCGGTTACCGGGGAGCTGTTTTTT. Encoded protein: CASSISRLAVTGELFF.

The rearrangement links TRBV19 to TRBJ2-1; 9 nucleotides align to TRBD1. Per germline, CDR1 LNHDA and CDR2 SQIVND (reference sequence). J lost 5 bases, V lost 6 bases, and 11 bases had no gene match. The CDR3 length is 16 residues. The CDR3 loop reads CASSRPQGQGNNEQFF. The CDR3 DNA is TGTGCCAGTAGCCGCCCTCAGGGACAGGGCAACAATGAGCAGTTCTTC.

This chain links TRBV7-3 with TRBJ2-5, with D perhaps matching TRBD2 (5 bases). Trimming removed 5 bases from V and 2 bases from J, with 9 bases in between. From germline, CDR1 is SGHTA and CDR2 FQGTGA. The length of the CDR3 is 13 residues. The CDR3 loop reads CASSQTIQETQYF. CDR3 nucleotides: TGTGCCAGCAGCCAGACTATACAAGAGACCCAGTACTTC.

The genes are TRBV28 and TRBJ2-3; D may be TRBD2 (7 bases). The ends were cut back, 4 bases at V and 3 bases at J, with 17 bases in the middle. This CDR3 region has 16 residues. Germline assignment: CDR1 MDHEN and CDR2 SYDVKM. This chain's CDR3 is CASSSIGGGRTDTQYF. The CDR3 nucleotides read TGTGCCAGCAGTTCGATAGGGGGGGGAAGGACAGATACGCAGTATTTT.

This clone was recorded once. The chain joins TRBV19 to TRBJ2-4, with D unresolved. V dropped 1 base and J dropped 0 bases, with 10 bases sitting between them. The CDR3 totals 16 residues. CDR1 and CDR2 from the germline V gene are LNHDA and SQIVND (reference sequence). The DNA of the CDR3 is TGTGCCAGTAGTATAGGCGGCAGTTCAGCCAAAAACATTCAGTACTTC. Its translation: CASSIGGSSAKNIQYF.

The chain recombines TRBV9 with TRBJ2-7; 8 nucleotides match TRBD2. The J segment lost 6 bases and the V segment lost 0 bases, leaving 8 bases of the junction unmatched. Germline V CDR1 and CDR2: SGDLS, YYNGEE. The CDR3 sequence is 15 residues long. The CDR3 DNA follows: TGTGCCAGCAGCGTAGATGGAGCGGGAGTGGTCGAGCAGTACTTC. Its translation: CASSVDGAGVVEQYF. Drawing the rest from reference TRBV9 and TRBJ2-7, the complete variable domain is DSGVTQTPKHLITATGQRVTLRCSPRSGDLSVYWYQQSLDQGLQFLIQYYNGEERAKGNILERFSAQQFPDLHSELNLSSLELGDSALYFCASSVDGAGVVEQYFGPGTRLTVT.

This chain links TRBV7-8 with TRBJ1-2, with D possibly matching TRBD1 (6 bases). Germline assignment: CDR1 SGHVS and CDR2 FQNEAQ. V was shortened by 4 bases and J by 4 bases, with 19 bases between the two germline ends. The CDR3 is 16 amino acids. This chain's CDR3 is CASSSLEARGIYGYTF. CDR3 sequence (DNA): TGTGCCAGCAGCTCCCTGGAGGCCAGGGGAATCTATGGCTACACCTTC. The full variable domain, completed using reference TRBV7-8 and TRBJ1-2, is GAGVSQSPRYKVAKRGQDVALRCDPISGHVSLFWYQQALGQGPEFLTYFQNEAQLDKSGLPSDRFFAERPEGSVSTLKIQRTQQEDSAVYLCASSSLEARGIYGYTFGSGTRLTVV.

This clone was counted once. The chain is built from TRBV27 and TRBJ1-2, with D possibly being TRBD1 (6 bases). Germline CDR1 MNHEY, CDR2 SMNVEV (reference sequence). CDR3 length: 13 residues. V was trimmed by 3 bases and J by 6 bases, leaving 11 bases between them. CDR3 DNA: TGTGCCAGCAGTTTTCGTAGGGGGAATGGCTACACCTTC. As protein: CASSFRRGNGYTF.